This T cell receptor beta chain was captured in a study of T cells in Graves' hyperthyroidism and ophthalmopathy. Study results and limitations: Most clonotypes that expanded in the thyroid above 0.001 also showed up in blood.

Amplification targeted TCR beta CDR3 regions from RNA transcripts. When the TCR CDR3 underwent first-round RT-PCR, the HTBI primer set was used. A single record per CDR3 protein comes from TCRdb applying MiXCR to the multiplex PCR reads. Found here are 500,000 to 650,000 distinct CDR3 sequences, around 20% of them singletons; the top ten hold around 50%. Approximately 10 ml of fresh peripheral blood supplied the PBMCs. About this clonotype: What it recognizes is unknown.

Germline V gives CDR1 LNHNV, CDR2 YYDKDF (reference sequence). With 8 bases clipped from V and 4 bases from J, the junction kept 13 bases outside the gene matches. CDR3 length: 15 amino acids. This TCR came from a man aged 40-49 years with Graves' ophthalmopathy. This sequence joins TRBV15 and TRBJ2-5; 7 nucleotides align to TRBD2. The sample was blood. CDR3 nucleotides: TGTGCCACCGGGGGTGGAGGAGCGGGATTAGAGACCCAGTACTTC. Residues: CATGGGGAGLETQYF.